This T cell receptor beta chain was retrieved from a study of beta chain features in type 1 diabetes. Trimming took 3 bases from V and 6 from J, leaving 9 bases between them. The CDR3 loop spans 13 amino acids. Germline CDR1 SGHVS, CDR2 FNYEAQ. Researchers reported sorting CD4+ naive, central memory, regulatory and stem cell-like memory cells via CD45RO/CCR7/CD25/CD127/CD95/CD27. Sequencing targeted expressed TCRB transcripts, as all isolated RNA had been reverse transcribed. Repertoires were generated with immunoSEQ multiplex PCR, while TCRdb's copy carries only in-frame clones and drops some. The sample has hundreds of thousands of clones, about 11% seen once.

The chain couples TRBV7-6 to TRBJ1-5; D uncertain. The sequence was collected from a woman aged 25 to 39 in good health. The source material was naive CD4+ T cells from blood. CDR3 region: CASSFASGQPQHF. The CDR3 DNA follows: TGTGCCAGCAGCTTCGCGAGTGGTCAGCCCCAGCATTTT.